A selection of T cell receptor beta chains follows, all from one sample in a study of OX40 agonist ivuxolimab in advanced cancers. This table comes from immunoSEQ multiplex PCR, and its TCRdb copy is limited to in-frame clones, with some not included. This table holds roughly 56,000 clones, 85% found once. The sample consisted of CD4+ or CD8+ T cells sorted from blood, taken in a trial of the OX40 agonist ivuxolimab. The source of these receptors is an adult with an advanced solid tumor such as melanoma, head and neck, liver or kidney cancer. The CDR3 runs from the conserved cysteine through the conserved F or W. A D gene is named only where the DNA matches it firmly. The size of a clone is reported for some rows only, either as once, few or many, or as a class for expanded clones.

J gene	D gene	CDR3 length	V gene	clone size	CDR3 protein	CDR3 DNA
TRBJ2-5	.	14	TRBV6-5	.	CASSNTGEVETQYF	TGTGCCAGCAGTAATACAGGGGAGGTAGAGACCCAGTACTTC
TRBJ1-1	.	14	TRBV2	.	CASSEDRRDTEAFF	TGTGCCAGCAGTGAAGATAGGAGGGACACTGAAGCTTTCTTT
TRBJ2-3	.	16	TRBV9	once	CASSMDSGRYGDTQYF	TGTGCCAGCAGCATGGACAGCGGACGATATGGAGATACGCAGTATTTT
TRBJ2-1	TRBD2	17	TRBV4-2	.	CASSQEVRLATYNEQFF	TGTGCCAGCAGCCAAGAGGTTCGACTAGCGACCTACAATGAGCAGTTCTTC
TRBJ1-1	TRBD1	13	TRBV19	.	CASSMGQKREAFF	TGTGCCAGTAGTATGGGACAGAAACGTGAAGCTTTCTTT
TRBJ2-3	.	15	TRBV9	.	CASSPIYEERNTQYF	TGTGCCAGCAGCCCCATCTATGAGGAGAGAAATACGCAGTATTTT
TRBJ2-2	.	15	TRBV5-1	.	CASSSIAEAGRELFF	TGCGCCAGCAGCTCCATCGCGGAGGCGGGCCGGGAGCTGTTTTTT
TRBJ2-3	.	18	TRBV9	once	CASSAYPHRPTGTDTQYF	TGTGCCAGCAGCGCGTACCCCCACCGGCCTACTGGCACAGATACGCAGTATTTT
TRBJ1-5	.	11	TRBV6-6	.	CASRLKRAQHF	TGTGCCAGCAGGCTTAAGAGGGCCCAGCATTTT
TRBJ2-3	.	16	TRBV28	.	CASSSDAGGEADTQYF	TGTGCCAGCAGCTCTGACGCTGGGGGAGAGGCAGATACGCAGTATTTT